This T cell receptor (beta chain) derives from a study of cytomegalovirus exposure and HLA in healthy donors. Turning to the study itself: Both the approximately 130 validation repertoires and the 666 first-cohort repertoires used the same platform, as reported by a later analysis.

Study-wide points: TCR clusters originating in the first cohort tended to co-occur in the 110 or so validation repertoires, according to a later analysis. Altogether, 164 TCR beta chains were recorded as cytomegalovirus-associated. Most sequenced TCRs were rare (though some public TCRs occurred in many donors).

After removal of 4 bases from V and 5 bases from J, the junction contained 7 bases not matched to a gene. The CDR3 has 14 amino acids. Germline values: CDR1 SQVTM, CDR2 ANQGSEA. Some clones are missing from TCRdb's copy, which holds only in-frame ones; the method was immunoSEQ multiplex PCR. Of about 240,000 clones detected, about 86% appear once; the ten largest clones hold less than 1.5%. As concerns this clone: No antigen is known for it.

The gene calls are TRBV29-1 and TRBJ2-5; 10 positions match TRBD2. The sequenced sample consisted of PBMCs. The clonotype comes from a woman aged 25 to 39 in good health and CMV-seropositive. The CDR3 region has the DNA TGCAGCGTTGGATTAGCGGGAGGTGAGGAGACCCAGTACTTC. Encoded protein: CSVGLAGGEETQYF.